Listed here are 14 T cell receptor beta chains from one sample, sequenced in a study of cytomegalovirus exposure and HLA in healthy donors. The protocol was immunoSEQ multiplex PCR, while the TCRdb copy is restricted to in-frame clones and leaves out a portion. The sample has 55,000 to 70,000 clones, roughly 90% seen once. Sequencing was done on a sample of PBMCs. The origin of the receptors is a young woman in good health and CMV-seronegative.

This chain uses TRBV28 with TRBJ2-3; TRBD2 aligns across 9 bases. Germline assignment: CDR1 MDHEN and CDR2 SYDVKM. This CDR3 has 15 amino acids. Losses at the gene ends were 6 bases for V and 0 bases for J; bases not matched to a gene: 4. CDR3 nucleotide sequence: TGTGCCAGCAGCACCACTAGCGGGAGCACAGATACGCAGTATTTT. This codes for CASSTTSGSTDTQYF.

V is TRBV2 and J is TRBJ2-7; possibly TRBD2 for D (6 bases). Trimming stripped 2 bases from V and 1 base from J, with 9 bases between. The CDR3 is 14 amino acids. Germline lookup yields CDR1 SNHLY and CDR2 FYNNEI. The DNA of the CDR3 is TGTGCCAGCAGTGAACGTCGGGGGTCCTACGAGCAGTACTTC. Encoded protein: CASSERRGSYEQYF.

J is TRBJ2-7 and V is TRBV2; D perhaps matches TRBD2 (6 bases). Trimming cost V 7 bases and J 4 bases, with 17 bases left between them. The CDR3 is made up of 14 amino acids. Germline loops: CDR1 SNHLY, CDR2 FYNNEI. In nucleotides, the CDR3 is TGTGCCAGCACCGGGGGACTTACTGATTACGAGCAGTACTTC. This sequence encodes CASTGGLTDYEQYF.

This clone was seen a handful of times. V usage is TRBV7-6 and J usage is TRBJ2-1, with D perhaps TRBD2 (5 bases). V lost 4 bases and J 8 bases, leaving 24 bases between the germline ends. CDR1 is SGHVS and CDR2 is FNYEAQ in the germline V gene. The CDR3 runs 17 residues. Written as DNA, the CDR3 is TGTGCCAGCAGCTCCGGCCCGACTATTCTCAACTTAGATGAGCAGTTCTTC. It specifies CASSSGPTILNLDEQFF.

V and J are TRBV5-8 and TRBJ1-5, with D possibly being TRBD1 (5 bases). Germline V gene data show CDR1 as SGHTS and CDR2 as YDEGEE. The V gene lost 6 bases and the J gene lost 1 base, with 17 bases spanning the gap. The CDR3 covers 16 residues. CDR3 sequence reads: CASMPLRDLSNQPQHF. The CDR3 bases are TGTGCCAGCATGCCCCTCAGGGACTTAAGCAATCAGCCCCAGCATTTT.

V usage is TRBV28 and J usage is TRBJ1-2, with 8 positions matching TRBD1. The V gene end was trimmed by 7 bases and the J gene end by 4 bases; junction bases not matched to a gene: 17. Germline CDR1 is MDHEN and CDR2 is SYDVKM. The CDR3 sequence is 17 residues long. The DNA for the CDR3 is TGTGCCAGCACCCTCTTAACCGGGACAGGCGAAAGCTATGGCTACACCTTC. Its translation is CASTLLTGTGESYGYTF.

The V and J genes are TRBV7-9 and TRBJ2-6, with D possibly TRBD1 on 6 matching bases. V was pared by 8 bases and J by 3 bases, with 14 bases between. CDR3 size: 15 residues. CDR1 is SEHNR, CDR2 FQNEAQ, per germline (reference sequence). CDR3 residues: CASSRRGGGANVLTF. CDR3 DNA sequence: TGTGCCAGCTCCCGCAGAGGGGGTGGGGCCAACGTCCTGACTTTC.

The rearrangement joins TRBV11-2 to TRBJ2-2, with D maybe TRBD1 (5 bases). Germline V gene sequence: CDR1 SGHAT, CDR2 FQNNGV. V was trimmed by 5 bases and J by 6 bases, leaving 13 bases between them. The CDR3 contains 14 residues. Written as DNA, the CDR3 is TGTGCCAGCAGCCCAAGGTGGGGCCCCGGGGAGCTGTTTTTT. Protein: CASSPRWGPGELFF.

The chain is built from TRBV14 and TRBJ2-1; D remains unclear. The germline gives CDR1 SGHDN, CDR2 FVKESK. This CDR3 has 13 residues. V was shortened by 3 bases and J by 5 bases, with 8 bases between the two germline ends. The CDR3 sequence is CASSQLRNNEQFF. As DNA, the CDR3 is TGTGCCAGCAGCCAGCTCAGGAACAATGAGCAGTTCTTC.

This chain joins TRBV2 and TRBJ2-4; 9 nucleotides match TRBD2. Germline V CDR1 and CDR2: SNHLY, FYNNEI. The junction had 8 bases not matched to a gene; V was cut back by 2 bases and J by 6 bases. The CDR3 sequence is 16 residues long. Written as DNA, the CDR3 is TGTGCCAGCAGTGAAACGATAGGGACTAGCCTAAACATTCAGTACTTC. Amino acids: CASSETIGTSLNIQYF.

This clone was recorded once. V usage is TRBV15 and J usage is TRBJ1-4; 8 bases fit TRBD1. Germline trimming cut 6 bases from V and 1 base from J; bases unmatched to any gene: 7. The germline CDR1 and CDR2 sequences are LNHNV and YYDKDF (reference sequence). CDR3 length: 16 amino acids. The CDR3 loop is CATRATGGRTNEKLFF. CDR3 nucleotide sequence: TGTGCCACCAGGGCCACAGGGGGGAGAACTAATGAAAAACTGTTTTTT.

The rearrangement links TRBV27 to TRBJ2-7; TRBD2 aligns across 12 bases. Germline CDR1 is MNHEY and CDR2 is SMNVEV (reference sequence). The V segment lost 5 bases and the J segment 1 base; nucleotides outside the gene matches: 6. The CDR3 sequence is 16 residues long. The CDR3: CASSPSGGERSYEQYF. The DNA for the CDR3 is TGTGCCAGCAGTCCTAGCGGGGGGGAGCGGTCCTACGAGCAGTACTTC.

J is TRBJ2-3 and V is TRBV7-3; the D gene is possibly TRBD2 (6 bases). This CDR3 is 11 amino acids long. With 3 bases removed from V and 12 bases from J, the gap between germline ends came to 10 bases. Germline CDR1 and CDR2: SGHTA and FQGTGA. CDR3 bases: TGTGCCAGCAGCTTGATGGGACTTCAGTATTTT. This sequence encodes CASSLMGLQYF. Combining the CDR3 with reference TRBV7-3 and TRBJ2-3 gives the whole variable domain GAGVSQTPSNKVTEKGKYVELRCDPISGHTALYWYRQSLGQGPEFLIYFQGTGAADDSGLPNDRFFAVRPEGSVSTLKIQRTERGDSAVYLCASSLMGLQYFGPGTRLTVL.

The rearrangement links TRBV18 to TRBJ2-1; 8 bases match TRBD2. CDR1 and CDR2 from the germline V gene are KGHSH and LQKENI. This CDR3 comprises 12 residues. V shed 3 bases and J 13 bases; nucleotides not matched to a gene: 5. This chain's CDR3 is CASSPERTSQFF. The CDR3, as DNA: TGTGCCAGCTCACCGGAAAGGACTAGCCAGTTCTTC.